This T cell receptor beta chain was documented in a study of blood T cell repertoires in COVID-19. Study in general: Sources were T cells, B-cell-depleted T cells, or PBMCs; the material itself was cDNA or gDNA.

J lost 4 bases, V lost 5 bases, and 5 bases had no gene match. In germline, CDR1 is SGHRS, CDR2 YFSETQ. This CDR3 contains 14 residues. Authors' data handling: Nucleated cell counts were estimated from reference gene primer amplification. Here immunoSEQ multiplex PCR was the method, and the copy in TCRdb shows in-frame clones only, minus some. V and J calls and clone size are those listed in that table; D and trimming were worked out from the DNA. This table has 90,000 to 150,000 clones, approximately 80% appearing once. This TCR was sampled from a human donor in a cohort sampled during active COVID-19. Specimen: peripheral blood. The chain uses TRBV5-1 and TRBJ1-4, with TRBD1 matching over 7 bases. CDR3 in amino acids: CASSVTGINEKLFF. The DNA for the CDR3 is TGCGCCAGCAGTGTGACAGGGATTAATGAAAAACTGTTTTTT.